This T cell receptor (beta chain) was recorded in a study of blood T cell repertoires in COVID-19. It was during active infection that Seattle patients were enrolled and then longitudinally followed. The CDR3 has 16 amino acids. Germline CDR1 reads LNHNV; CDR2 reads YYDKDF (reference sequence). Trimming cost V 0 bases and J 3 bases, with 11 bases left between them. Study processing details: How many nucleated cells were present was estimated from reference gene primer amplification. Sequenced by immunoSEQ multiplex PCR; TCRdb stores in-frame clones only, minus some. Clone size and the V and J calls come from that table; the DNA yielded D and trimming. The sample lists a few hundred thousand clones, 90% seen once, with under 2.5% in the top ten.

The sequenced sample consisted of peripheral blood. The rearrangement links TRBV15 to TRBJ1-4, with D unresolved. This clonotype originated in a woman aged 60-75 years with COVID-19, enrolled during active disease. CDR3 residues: CATSRDVGGSNEKLFF. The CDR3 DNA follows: TGTGCCACCAGCAGAGATGTGGGCGGGTCTAATGAAAAACTGTTTTTT.